This note documents a single T cell receptor (beta chain) sequence. This clonotype was recorded a few times. The antigen it binds to is not known. Base qualities are not at hand, and no much larger clone is one base apart. This entry is derived from a study of T cell repertoires in cytomegalovirus infection (dated by TCRdb to between 2018 and 2021). Concerning the study at large: Peptide stimulations targeted recently identified HLA-C-restricted CMV epitopes, whose presentation resists viral immunomodulation, together with well-studied HLA-B-restricted epitopes. The HLA type of each donor mattered for the analysis, because public TCR beta signatures pointed to carriage of CMV infection along with the matching HLA type.

There are 17 amino acids in the CDR3, from cysteine to phenylalanine inclusive. Only CDR3 DNA remains: 51 bases, in frame from the first base. V trim: 1 base; J trim: 1 base; unmatched bases: 5. According to the germline V gene, CDR1 reads SGHVS and CDR2 reads FQNEAQ. On the study overall, not on this receptor specifically: Cumulative frequency of public TCR beta family members discriminated carriers of CMV infection plus the relevant HLA type in this cohort and an independent 352-donor cohort. The ex vivo response was dominated by HLA-C-restricted CMV-specific TCR beta clonotypes, which also provided the single most frequent clonotype in two of eight donors.

Sequenced on an Illumina HiSeq 1500. TCRdb passed the public sequencing reads through fastp at Q25 and MiXCR, retaining productive beta sequences. Each entry merges the rows of one CDR3 protein and shows their most common DNA and genes. This sample comprises around 200,000 distinct CDR3 sequences, about 39% of them detected only once. The ten biggest clones cover over 45% of the sample. In light of the paper, this sample's treatment or condition label describes: in vitro stimulation with specific CMV peptide epitopes to enrich CMV-specific T cells. The sequencing used CD8+ T cells from cultured PBMCs, collected from culture after CMV antigen stimulation. This TCR came from a human donor in good health (CMV status not recorded). Some clones in this sample may be carry-over from other donors' samples. The V and J genes are TRBV7-8 and TRBJ2-3, and 10 junctional nucleotides match TRBD2. The DNA is as follows: TGTGCCAGCAGCTTAGGGCCAGCGGGGGGGCGCACAGATACGCAGTATTTT. Translated, this is CASSLGPAGGRTDTQYF.